This TCR beta chain was identified in a study of blood T cell repertoires in COVID-19. Overall study context: Acute-phase and convalescent COVID-19 samples originated in the United States, Italy and Spain. T cells, B-cell-depleted T cells, or PBMCs supplied cDNA or gDNA.

CDR3 length: 16 amino acids. The germline V gene encodes CDR1 MNHEY and CDR2 SVGAGI. V shed 4 bases and J shed 10 bases, with 22 bases lying between them. Authors' processing steps: Amplified reference gene primers provided the basis for estimating nucleated cell counts. Assay: immunoSEQ multiplex PCR; the TCRdb copy retains only in-frame clones and omits some. That table furnishes V, J and clone size, whereas the DNA furnished D and trimming. The table includes some 68,000 clones, 70% to 85% detected once. This chain links TRBV6-5 with TRBJ1-4; the D gene is possibly TRBD1 (6 bases). The TCR comes from a man in his sixties or seventies with acute or convalescent COVID-19. What was sequenced was peripheral blood. For the CDR3, the DNA is TGTGCCAGCAGTTCTCAATCGGGACAAAGATTTGTAAAACTGTTTTTT. Amino acids: CASSSQSGQRFVKLFF.